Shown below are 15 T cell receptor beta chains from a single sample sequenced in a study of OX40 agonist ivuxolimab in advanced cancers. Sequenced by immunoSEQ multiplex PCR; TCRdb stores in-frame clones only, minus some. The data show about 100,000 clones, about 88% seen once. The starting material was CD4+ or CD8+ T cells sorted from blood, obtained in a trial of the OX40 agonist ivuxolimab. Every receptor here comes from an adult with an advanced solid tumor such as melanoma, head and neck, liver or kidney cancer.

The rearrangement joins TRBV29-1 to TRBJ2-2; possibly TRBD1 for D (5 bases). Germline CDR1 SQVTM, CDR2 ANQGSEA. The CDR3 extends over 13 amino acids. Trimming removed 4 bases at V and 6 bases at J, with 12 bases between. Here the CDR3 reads CSVGGRHAGELFF. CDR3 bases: TGCAGCGTTGGGGGCAGGCACGCCGGGGAGCTGTTTTTT.

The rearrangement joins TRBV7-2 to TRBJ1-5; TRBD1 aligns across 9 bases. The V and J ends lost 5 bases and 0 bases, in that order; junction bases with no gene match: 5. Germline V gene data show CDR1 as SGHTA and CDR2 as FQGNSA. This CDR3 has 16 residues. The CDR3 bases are TGTGCCAGCAGCCGGGACAGGGCCCTTAGCAATCAGCCCCAGCATTTT. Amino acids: CASSRDRALSNQPQHF.

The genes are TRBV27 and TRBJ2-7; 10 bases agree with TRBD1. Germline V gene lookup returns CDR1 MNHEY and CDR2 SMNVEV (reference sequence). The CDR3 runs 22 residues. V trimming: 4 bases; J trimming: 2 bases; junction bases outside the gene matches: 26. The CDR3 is CASSSDRGLEGVRRTRTYEQYF. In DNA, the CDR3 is TGTGCCAGCAGTTCCGACAGGGGGCTCGAGGGAGTGAGAAGAACCCGAACCTACGAGCAGTACTTC.

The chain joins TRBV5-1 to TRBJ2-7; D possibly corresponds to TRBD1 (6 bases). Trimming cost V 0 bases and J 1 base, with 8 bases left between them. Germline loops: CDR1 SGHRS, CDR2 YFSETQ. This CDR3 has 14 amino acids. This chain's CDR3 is CASSLGRGSYEQYF. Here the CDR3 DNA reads TGCGCCAGCAGCTTGGGCAGGGGATCCTACGAGCAGTACTTC.

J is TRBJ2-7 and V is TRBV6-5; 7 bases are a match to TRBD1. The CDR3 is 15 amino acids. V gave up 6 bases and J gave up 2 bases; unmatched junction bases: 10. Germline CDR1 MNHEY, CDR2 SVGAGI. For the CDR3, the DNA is TGTGCCAGCAGGTCACCGGGACAGTCCCCCTACGAGCAGTACTTC. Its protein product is CASRSPGQSPYEQYF.

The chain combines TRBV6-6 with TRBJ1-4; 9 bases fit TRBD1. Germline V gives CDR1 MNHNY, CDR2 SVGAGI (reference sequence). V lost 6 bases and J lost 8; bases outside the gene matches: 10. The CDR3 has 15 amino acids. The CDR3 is CASSQRQGEQEKLFF. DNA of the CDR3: TGTGCCAGCAGCCAAAGACAGGGGGAACAAGAAAAACTGTTTTTT.

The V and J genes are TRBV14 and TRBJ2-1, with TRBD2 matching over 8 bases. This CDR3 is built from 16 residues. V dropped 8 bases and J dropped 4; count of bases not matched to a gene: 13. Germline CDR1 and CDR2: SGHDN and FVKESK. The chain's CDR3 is CASSTMGLGLYNEQFF. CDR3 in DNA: TGTGCCAGCTCAACCATGGGACTAGGTCTTTACAATGAGCAGTTCTTC.

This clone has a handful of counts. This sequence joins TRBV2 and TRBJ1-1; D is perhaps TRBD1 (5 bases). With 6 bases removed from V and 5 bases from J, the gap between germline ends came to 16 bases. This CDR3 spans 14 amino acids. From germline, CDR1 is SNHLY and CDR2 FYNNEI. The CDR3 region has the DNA TGTGCCAGCAGAACCACCCTGGGGGGGACTGAAGCTTTCTTT. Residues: CASRTTLGGTEAFF.

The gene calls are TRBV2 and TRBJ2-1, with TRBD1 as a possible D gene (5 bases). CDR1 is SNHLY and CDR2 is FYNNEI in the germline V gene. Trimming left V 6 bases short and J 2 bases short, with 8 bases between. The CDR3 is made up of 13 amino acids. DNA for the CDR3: TGTGCCAGCAGGCAGGGAACCTACAATGAGCAGTTCTTC. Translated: CASRQGTYNEQFF.

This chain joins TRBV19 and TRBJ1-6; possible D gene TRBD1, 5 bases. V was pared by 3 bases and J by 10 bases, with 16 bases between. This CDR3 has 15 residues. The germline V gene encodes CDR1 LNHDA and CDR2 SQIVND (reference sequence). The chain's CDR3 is CASSIEGPLGSPLHF. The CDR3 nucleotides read TGTGCCAGTAGTATTGAGGGACCGTTAGGGTCACCCCTCCACTTT.

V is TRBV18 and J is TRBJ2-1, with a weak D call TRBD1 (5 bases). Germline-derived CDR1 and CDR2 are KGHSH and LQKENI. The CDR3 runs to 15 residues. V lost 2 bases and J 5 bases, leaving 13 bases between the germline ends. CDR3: CASSPKSAGHNEQFF. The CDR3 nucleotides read TGTGCCAGCTCACCAAAGTCGGCAGGGCACAATGAGCAGTTCTTC.

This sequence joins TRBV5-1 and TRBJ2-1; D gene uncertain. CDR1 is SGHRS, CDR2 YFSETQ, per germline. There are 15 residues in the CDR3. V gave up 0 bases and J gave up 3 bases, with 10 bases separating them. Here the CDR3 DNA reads TGCGCCAGCAGCTTGGCACAGATCCACTACAATGAGCAGTTCTTC. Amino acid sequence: CASSLAQIHYNEQFF.

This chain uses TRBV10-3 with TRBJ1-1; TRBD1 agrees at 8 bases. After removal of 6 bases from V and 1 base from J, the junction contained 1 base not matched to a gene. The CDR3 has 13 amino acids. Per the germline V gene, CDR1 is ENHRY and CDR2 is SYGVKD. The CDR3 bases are TGTGCCATCAGGGACAGGGCGAACACTGAAGCTTTCTTT. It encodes CAIRDRANTEAFF.

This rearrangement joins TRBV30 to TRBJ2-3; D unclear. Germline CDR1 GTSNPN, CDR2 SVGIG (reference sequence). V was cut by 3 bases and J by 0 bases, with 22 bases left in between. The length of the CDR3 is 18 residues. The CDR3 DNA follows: TGTGCCTGGAGCCTGCCCGAATGGTCCTACAGAAGCACAGATACGCAGTATTTT. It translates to CAWSLPEWSYRSTDTQYF.

The CDR3 reads CASSLRGGTDTQYF. In DNA form, the CDR3 reads TGCGCCAGCAGCCTCAGGGGAGGGACGGATACGCAGTATTTT. The gene calls are TRBV5-1 and TRBJ2-3; D perhaps matches TRBD2 (7 bases). The V end was cut by 4 bases, the J end by 6 bases, with 15 bases between. This CDR3 is built from 14 residues. The V gene's germline CDR1 is SGHRS and CDR2 YFSETQ.